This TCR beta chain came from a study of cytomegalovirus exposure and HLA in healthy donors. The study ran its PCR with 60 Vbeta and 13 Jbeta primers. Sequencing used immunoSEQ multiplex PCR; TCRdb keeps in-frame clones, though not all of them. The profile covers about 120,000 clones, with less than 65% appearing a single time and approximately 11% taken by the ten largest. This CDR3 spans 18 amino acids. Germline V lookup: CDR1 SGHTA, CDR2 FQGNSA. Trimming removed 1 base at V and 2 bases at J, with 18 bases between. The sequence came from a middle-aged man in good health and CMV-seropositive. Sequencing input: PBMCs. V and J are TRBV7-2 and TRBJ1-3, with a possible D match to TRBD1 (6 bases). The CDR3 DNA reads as TGTGCCAGCAGCTTAGTACAGGGAGCTGGTCGGGCTGGAAACACCATATATTTT. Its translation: CASSLVQGAGRAGNTIYF.